This T cell receptor (beta chain) appears in the sequencing data of a study of beta chain features in type 1 diabetes. Expressed TCRB transcripts got sequenced, as all isolated RNA was reverse transcribed. Method: immunoSEQ multiplex PCR; TCRdb's copy keeps in-frame clones and lacks some. This sample has 300,000 or so clones; approximately 15% occur once, and the top ten carry roughly 0.015%. Study observations and caveats: Among all four CD4+ subsets, Type 1 diabetes patients had TCRB CDR3s that were moderately but significantly shorter. Equally in patients and controls, PCR might preferentially amplify shorter templates.

This CDR3 contains 20 residues. The J segment lost 8 bases and the V segment lost 5 bases, leaving 26 bases of the junction unmatched. The germline CDR1 and CDR2 sequences are SGHDN and FVKESK. A note on this clone: The antigen is unknown.

The genes are TRBV14 and TRBJ2-3, with 9 bases matching TRBD1. The clonotype originates from a woman under 30 with type 1 diabetes. The sample comprised naive CD4+ T cells from blood. CDR3 residues: CASSSTKGTGGDLLGVTQYF. The CDR3 DNA reads TGTGCCAGCAGCTCTACTAAGGGAACAGGGGGCGATTTGCTTGGAGTTACGCAGTATTTT.